This T cell receptor (beta chain) was obtained from a study of post-analysis software for immune sequencing data. Study in general: Relapsing-remitting, secondary progressive and progressive-relapsing multiple sclerosis were all included among the disease courses. Study-wide findings and caveats: Compared with controls, patients had more of 4 or 5 TRBV segments, including TRBV5-6, TRBV5-1 and TRBV20-1.

Presence of unique molecular identifiers characterized the TCR beta cDNA libraries. Input populations of about 0.85 to 11 million T cells gave rise to approximately 480,000 cDNA molecules. TCRdb re-analysed the PCR reads in MiXCR, keeping a single row per CDR3 protein. The data show hundreds of thousands of distinct CDR3 sequences, around 60% seen once. Trimming shortened V by 3 bases and J by 3 bases, and 10 bases separated the two germline ends. This CDR3 is built from 13 residues. Looked up from germline, CDR1 is SGDLS and CDR2 is YYNGEE. With respect to this clonotype: The target antigen is unknown.

The material sequenced was blood. This chain connects TRBV9 to TRBJ2-7, with TRBD1 as a possible D gene (6 bases). The source of this sequence is a girl aged 2 to 10 with multiple sclerosis. CDR3 in amino acids: CASSEGDGYEQYF. CDR3 sequence (DNA): TGTGCCAGCAGCGAGGGGGACGGCTACGAGCAGTACTTC. The variable domain in full, completed from reference TRBV9 and TRBJ2-7, reads DSGVTQTPKHLITATGQRVTLRCSPRSGDLSVYWYQQSLDQGLQFLIQYYNGEERAKGNILERFSAQQFPDLHSELNLSSLELGDSALYFCASSEGDGYEQYFGPGTRLTVT.